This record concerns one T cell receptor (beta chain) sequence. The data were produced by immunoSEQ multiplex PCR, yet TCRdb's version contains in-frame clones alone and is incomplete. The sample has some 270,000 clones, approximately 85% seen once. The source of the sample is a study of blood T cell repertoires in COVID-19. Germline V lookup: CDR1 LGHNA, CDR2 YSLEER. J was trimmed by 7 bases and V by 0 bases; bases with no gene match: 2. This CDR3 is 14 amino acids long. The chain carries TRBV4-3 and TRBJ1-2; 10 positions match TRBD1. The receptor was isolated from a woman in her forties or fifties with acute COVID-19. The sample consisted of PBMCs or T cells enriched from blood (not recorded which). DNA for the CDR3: TGCGCCAGCAGCCAAGACCGGACAGGGGGTGGCTACACCTTC. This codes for CASSQDRTGGGYTF.